These T cell receptor beta chains were read from a single sample in a study of identical twins. Each CDR3 protein is one row after TCRdb ran MiXCR on the 5' RACE reads. This sample has about 530,000 distinct CDR3 sequences, with more than 20% found just once. These data were also filed under a second study, of yellow fever vaccine responses in identical twins.

The specimen sequenced was CD4+ T cells sorted from blood. These receptors were taken from a young woman in good health. Both conserved end residues are part of each CDR3. A D gene is named only where the DNA matches it firmly. Part of the rows lack a size; the others show once, few, many or a class for expanded clones.

clone size: .; D gene: .; V gene: TRBV2; CDR3 length: 13; J gene: TRBJ2-2; CDR3 DNA: TGTGCCAGCAGCCCACAGGGAGTCGGGGAGCTGTTTTTT; CDR3 protein: CASSPQGVGELFF
clone size: .; D gene: .; V gene: TRBV2; CDR3 length: 11; J gene: TRBJ2-1; CDR3 DNA: TGTGCCAGCACGCGCCAGACTGAGCAGTTCTTC; CDR3 protein: CASTRQTEQFF
clone size: many; D gene: .; V gene: TRBV12-3/TRBV12-4; CDR3 length: 13; J gene: TRBJ1-1; CDR3 DNA: TGTGCCAGCAGTTTAGCCAGGGGTGGTGAAGCTTTCTTT; CDR3 protein: CASSLARGGEAFF
clone size: few; D gene: .; V gene: TRBV10-3; CDR3 length: 13; J gene: TRBJ1-3; CDR3 DNA: TGTGCCATCAGTCCGGCAGGGGCCGACACCATATATTTT; CDR3 protein: CAISPAGADTIYF
clone size: .; D gene: .; V gene: TRBV20-1; CDR3 length: 15; J gene: TRBJ2-5; CDR3 DNA: TGCAGTGCTAGAGACCCATGGGCGGTTAAAGAGACCCAGTACTTC; CDR3 protein: CSARDPWAVKETQYF
clone size: few; D gene: .; V gene: TRBV11-2; CDR3 length: 18; J gene: TRBJ2-2; CDR3 DNA: TGTGCCAGCAGCGCACATTCCCTTGGGACTCACGGCACCGGGGAGCTGTTTTTT; CDR3 protein: CASSAHSLGTHGTGELFF
clone size: .; D gene: .; V gene: TRBV14; CDR3 length: 15; J gene: TRBJ2-3; CDR3 DNA: TGTGCCAGCAGCCAAGATGGGCTCCACACAGATACGCAGTATTTT; CDR3 protein: CASSQDGLHTDTQYF
clone size: .; D gene: .; V gene: TRBV24-1; CDR3 length: 12; J gene: TRBJ2-3; CDR3 DNA: TGTGCCACTCAAGCGCGCACAGATACGCAGTATTTT; CDR3 protein: CATQARTDTQYF
clone size: .; D gene: TRBD1; V gene: TRBV4-2; CDR3 length: 17; J gene: TRBJ2-2; CDR3 DNA: TGTGCCAGCAGCCAACAACAGGGGGCGGGGGACACCGGGGAGCTGTTTTTT; CDR3 protein: CASSQQQGAGDTGELFF
clone size: many; D gene: TRBD1; V gene: TRBV10-3; CDR3 length: 15; J gene: TRBJ2-7; CDR3 DNA: TGTGCCATCAGTGAATCGACAGGGAGCTCCTACGAGCAGTACTTC; CDR3 protein: CAISESTGSSYEQYF
clone size: few; D gene: .; V gene: TRBV3-1; CDR3 length: 15; J gene: TRBJ1-4; CDR3 DNA: TGTGCCAGCAGCCAAGATGGCCGACAGGTGGTAAAACTGTTTTTT; CDR3 protein: CASSQDGRQVVKLFF
clone size: few; D gene: TRBD1; V gene: TRBV12-3/TRBV12-4; CDR3 length: 11; J gene: TRBJ2-7; CDR3 DNA: TGTGCCAGCAGTAGGGGGACAGCTCAGTACTTC; CDR3 protein: CASSRGTAQYF
clone size: .; D gene: .; V gene: TRBV27; CDR3 length: 12; J gene: TRBJ1-4; CDR3 DNA: TGTGCCAGCATCCCGAAGAGATTCAAACTGTTTTTT; CDR3 protein: CASIPKRFKLFF
clone size: many; D gene: .; V gene: TRBV5-1; CDR3 length: 14; J gene: TRBJ1-1; CDR3 DNA: TGCGCCAGCAGCCGGTCGGGGGGGAACACTGAAGCTTTCTTT; CDR3 protein: CASSRSGGNTEAFF
clone size: .; D gene: .; V gene: TRBV11-2; CDR3 length: 13; J gene: TRBJ2-2; CDR3 DNA: TGTGCCAGCAGCCCAGGGGCCGCCGGGGAGCTGTTTTTT; CDR3 protein: CASSPGAAGELFF